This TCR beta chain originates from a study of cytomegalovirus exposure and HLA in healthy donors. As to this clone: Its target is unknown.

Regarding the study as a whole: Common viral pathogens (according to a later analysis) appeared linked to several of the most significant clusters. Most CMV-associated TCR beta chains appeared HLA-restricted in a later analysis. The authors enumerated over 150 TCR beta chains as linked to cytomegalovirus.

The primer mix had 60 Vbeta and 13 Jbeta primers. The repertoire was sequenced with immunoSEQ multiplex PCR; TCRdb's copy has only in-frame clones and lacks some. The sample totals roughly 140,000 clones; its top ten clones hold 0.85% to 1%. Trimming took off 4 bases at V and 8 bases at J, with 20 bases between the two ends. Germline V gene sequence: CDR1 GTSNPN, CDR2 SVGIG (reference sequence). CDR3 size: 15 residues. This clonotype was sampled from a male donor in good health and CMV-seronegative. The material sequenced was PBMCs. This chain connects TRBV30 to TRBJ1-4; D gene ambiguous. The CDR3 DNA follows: TGTGCCTGGACGTTCGGGCGGAGGAAAGGGGAAAAACTGTTTTTT. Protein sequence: CAWTFGRRKGEKLFF. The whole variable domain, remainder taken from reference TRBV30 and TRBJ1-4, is SQTIHQWPATLVQPVGSPLSLECTVEGTSNPNLYWYRQAAGRGLQLLFYSVGIGQISSEVPQNLSASRPQDRQFILSSKKLLLSDSGFYLCAWTFGRRKGEKLFFGSGTQLSVL.